This entry lists 17 T cell receptor beta chains sequenced from one sample in a study of blood T cells in healthy people across ages. A J-beta primer mix and a sample-barcoded 5' primer were used in a second PCR of roughly 7 to 12 cycles. TCRdb processed the 5' RACE reads anew with MiXCR; each CDR3 protein has one entry. The table has 750,000 to 950,000 distinct CDR3 sequences, about 26% seen once; the top ten hold over 2.5%. These same data were also listed under a study on T cells of mothers and their children.

Sequencing used blood. Receptors originate from a boy between 10 and 17 years old in good health.

This clonotype was seen ten or more times. The chain couples TRBV7-9 to TRBJ2-7; TRBD1 matches at 7 bases. V was clipped by 5 bases and J by 6 bases; unmatched bases: 4. The CDR3 is 12 residues long. Germline V CDR1 and CDR2: SEHNR, FQNEAQ (reference sequence). The DNA for the CDR3 is TGTGCCAGCAGCGACGGGACAGTCGAGCAGTACTTC. This sequence encodes CASSDGTVEQYF.

This clonotype was observed many times. The chain combines TRBV28 with TRBJ2-5, with D perhaps matching TRBD1 or TRBD2 (6 bases each). V shed 7 bases and J shed 3 bases, with 15 bases lying between them. The CDR3 length is 14 residues. Germline assignment: CDR1 MDHEN and CDR2 SYDVKM. The CDR3 DNA is TGTGCCAGCACCTCTGGGGGCGGGGAAGAGACCCAGTACTTC. This translates into CASTSGGGEETQYF.

The chain uses TRBV6-5 and TRBJ2-3, with D possibly matching TRBD2 (5 bases). V lost 0 bases and J 4 bases, leaving 17 bases between the germline ends. From germline, CDR1 is MNHEY and CDR2 SVGAGI. There are 17 residues in the CDR3. Here the CDR3 DNA reads TGTGCCAGCAGTTACTCTTTAGGAGGTCCTGAACCAGATACGCAGTATTTT. Protein: CASSYSLGGPEPDTQYF.

The chain employs TRBV5-4 and TRBJ2-3, with TRBD1 identical over 7 bases. Per the germline V gene, CDR1 is SGHNT and CDR2 is YYREEE (reference sequence). Trimming removed 0 bases from V and 8 bases from J; junction bases left unmatched: 6. This CDR3 comprises 14 residues. The CDR3 reads CASSLGQGEGTQYF. The CDR3 region has the DNA TGTGCCAGCAGCTTGGGACAGGGTGAAGGTACGCAGTATTTT.

The J gene is TRBJ2-5, the V gene TRBV4-2; D possibly corresponds to TRBD2 (6 bases). The CDR3 has 15 amino acids. In germline, CDR1 is LGHNA, CDR2 YNFKEQ. Trimming left V 4 bases short and J 5 bases short, with 17 bases between. The CDR3 DNA is TGTGCCAGCAGCCGGGAGCGACTAGGGCGGGAGACCCAGTACTTC. Its protein is CASSRERLGRETQYF.

The V and J genes are TRBV11-2 and TRBJ1-3; the match to TRBD1 covers 7 bases. This CDR3 contains 15 residues. J gave up 3 bases and V 4 bases, and 6 bases lay outside the gene matches. Looked up from germline, CDR1 is SGHAT and CDR2 is FQNNGV. The CDR3: CASSSLTGIGNTIYF. CDR3 DNA sequence: TGTGCCAGCAGCTCGCTGACAGGGATTGGAAACACCATATATTTT.

V and J are TRBV3-1 and TRBJ1-5; D call uncertain. Trimming took off 5 bases at V and 7 bases at J, with 15 bases between the two ends. Germline lookup yields CDR1 LGHDT and CDR2 YNNKEL (reference sequence). The CDR3 extends over 14 amino acids. CDR3 DNA sequence: TGTGCCAGCAGCAACCGGCTCGGTCCGCAGCCCCAGCATTTT. Translation gives CASSNRLGPQPQHF.

V gene TRBV24-1 combines with J gene TRBJ2-1; D possibly uses TRBD1 or TRBD2 (5 bases each). The V gene's germline CDR1 is KGHDR and CDR2 SFDVKD. Trimming pared 4 bases from V and 0 bases from J, leaving 9 bases between. The CDR3 spans 15 residues. CDR3 coding DNA: TGTGCCACCAGTGAGGACGGGGCCTCCTACAATGAGCAGTTCTTC. Translation gives CATSEDGASYNEQFF.

This clonotype turned up a few times. This chain connects TRBV6-5 to TRBJ2-3, with 8 bases identical to TRBD2. The trim removed 0 bases at V and 7 bases at J, leaving 6 bases unmatched. The CDR3 extends over 15 amino acids. Germline CDR1 and CDR2: MNHEY and SVGAGI. The CDR3 DNA follows: TGTGCCAGCAGTTACTCTACTAGCGGCCCGTATACGCAGTATTTT. The encoded protein is CASSYSTSGPYTQYF.

The chain carries TRBV20-1 and TRBJ2-4; TRBD1 matches 11 bases. CDR1 DFQATT and CDR2 SNEGSKA come from the germline V gene (reference sequence). The CDR3 is 15 amino acids. V lost 4 bases, J lost 8 bases, and 10 bases stayed unmatched. CDR3 sequence: CSATPGTGGRDIQYF. The CDR3 region has the DNA TGCAGTGCTACCCCCGGGACAGGGGGGAGGGACATTCAGTACTTC.

The chain links TRBV28 to TRBJ2-7; 8 nucleotides agree with TRBD1. Germline CDR1 and CDR2: MDHEN and SYDVKM. The CDR3 spans 15 residues. The ends lost 5 bases at V and 1 base at J; junction bases unmatched: 7. CDR3 protein: CASSKGQALSYEQYF. The CDR3 DNA reads TGTGCCAGCAGTAAGGGACAGGCGTTATCCTACGAGCAGTACTTC.

The rearrangement links TRBV27 to TRBJ1-5, with unresolved D. Germline CDR1 MNHEY, CDR2 SMNVEV (reference sequence). The V end lost 0 bases, the J end lost 4 bases, and 4 bases lay between the germline ends. The CDR3 loop spans 13 amino acids. The CDR3 DNA sequence: TGTGCCAGCAGTTTATCCGTAAATCAGCCCCAGCATTTT. Its translation is CASSLSVNQPQHF.

In its sample, this clonotype was seen a few times. This chain links TRBV7-2 with TRBJ2-7, with D possibly called TRBD1 or TRBD2 (5 bases each). The CDR3 is made up of 15 amino acids. Germline CDR1 and CDR2: SGHTA and FQGNSA. The V end lost 1 base, the J end lost 0 bases, and 10 bases lay between the germline ends. In nucleotides, the CDR3 is TGTGCCAGCAGCTTAGACAAGGGGAGCTCCTACGAGCAGTACTTC. It translates to CASSLDKGSSYEQYF.

This clonotype was seen only a few times. V gene TRBV28 combines with J gene TRBJ2-5; D possibly matches TRBD1 or TRBD2 (6 bases each). V was cut by 6 bases and J by 6 bases, with 26 bases left in between. Germline assignment: CDR1 MDHEN and CDR2 SYDVKM. This CDR3 is built from 17 residues. CDR3 sequence reads: CASRMTQGRTRGQTQYF. The CDR3 DNA follows: TGTGCCAGCAGGATGACCCAGGGGAGGACACGGGGGCAGACCCAGTACTTC.

This chain uses TRBV5-1 with TRBJ2-1, with 10 bases aligning to TRBD1. The V gene end was trimmed by 4 bases and the J gene end by 6 bases; junction bases not matched to a gene: 7. CDR3 length: 15 residues. Germline assignment: CDR1 SGHRS and CDR2 YFSETQ. The CDR3 loop is CASSPGQGVLNEQFF. CDR3 sequence (DNA): TGCGCCAGCAGCCCCGGACAGGGGGTGCTCAATGAGCAGTTCTTC.

The CDR3 protein is CASSSTRGATNEKLFF. The CDR3 nucleotides are TGTGCCAGCAGTTCCACCCGGGGGGCAACTAATGAAAAACTGTTTTTT. The V gene is TRBV12-3 or TRBV12-4, the J gene TRBJ1-4; D perhaps matches TRBD1 (5 bases). The CDR3 totals 16 residues. V dropped 4 bases and J dropped 0 bases, with 12 bases sitting between them.

This clonotype was seen more than once but under ten times. This chain joins TRBV7-9 and TRBJ1-3; D possibly corresponds to TRBD1 (5 bases). Trimming took 7 bases from V and 4 from J, leaving 14 bases between them. The germline V gene encodes CDR1 SEHNR and CDR2 FQNEAQ (reference sequence). The CDR3 extends over 14 amino acids. The CDR3 nucleotides are TGTGCCAGCATCCGAGGGGAATTGGGAAACACCATATATTTT. This translates into CASIRGELGNTIYF.